The present T cell receptor (beta chain) was sequenced within a study of blood T cell repertoires in COVID-19. The participants were between 18 and 89 years old and came from some 23 US areas. Losses at the gene ends were 5 bases for V and 7 bases for J; bases not matched to a gene: 7. CDR3 length: 15 amino acids. The germline V gene has CDR1 SEHNR and CDR2 FQNEAQ (reference sequence). This clone was seen only a few times. In the source study's methods: Quantification of nucleated cells was approximated via reference gene primer amplification. Profiling relied on immunoSEQ multiplex PCR, and the TCRdb table lists in-frame clones only, not all of them. Clone size and the V and J calls come from that table; the DNA yielded D and trimming. The sample holds over 200,000 clones, 80% to 90% seen once.

This clonotype was obtained from a man between 18 and 29 years old who had recovered from COVID-19. The genes are TRBV7-9 and TRBJ2-2; 10 nucleotides line up with TRBD1. The sample was PBMCs or T cells enriched from blood (not recorded which). The CDR3 sequence is CASSPGQGVGGELFF. DNA of the CDR3: TGTGCCAGCAGCCCTGGACAGGGGGTCGGCGGGGAGCTGTTTTTT.